These T cell receptor beta chains were read from a single sample in a study of blood T cell repertoires in COVID-19. Using immunoSEQ multiplex PCR, the repertoire was profiled, and TCRdb retains in-frame clones only, with some absent. The table has hundreds of thousands of clones, roughly 90% seen once. The sequenced sample consisted of peripheral blood. Every receptor here comes from a woman in her thirties or forties with COVID-19, enrolled during active disease. CDR3s include the opening cysteine and the closing phenylalanine or tryptophan. The order of the fields is clone size, D gene, J gene, V gene, CDR3 protein, CDR3 DNA. D genes are given only for firm matches. Size is omitted from some rows. Given values are once, few, many or a class for expanded clones.

clone_size: NA; d_call: NA; j_call: TRBJ1-5; v_call: TRBV5-4; cdr3_aa: CASSLDGGGTQPQHF; cdr3_nt: TGTGCCAGCAGCTTGGACGGTGGGGGCACTCAGCCCCAGCATTTT
clone_size: NA; d_call: NA; j_call: TRBJ2-1; v_call: TRBV15; cdr3_aa: CATSSWGQGNEQFF; cdr3_nt: TGTGCCACCAGCAGTTGGGGGCAGGGGAATGAGCAGTTCTTC
clone_size: once; d_call: NA; j_call: TRBJ1-6; v_call: TRBV4-3; cdr3_aa: CASSRAQGGNSPLHF; cdr3_nt: TGCGCCAGCAGCCGGGCCCAGGGAGGTAATTCACCCCTCCACTTT
clone_size: NA; d_call: NA; j_call: TRBJ1-6; v_call: TRBV10-3; cdr3_aa: CAISESLEGNSPPHF; cdr3_nt: TGTGCCATCAGTGAGTCGCTGGAGGGAAATTCACCCCCCCACTTT
clone_size: NA; d_call: TRBD1; j_call: TRBJ1-2; v_call: TRBV19; cdr3_aa: CASSRQGPNYGYTF; cdr3_nt: TGTGCCAGTAGTCGACAGGGTCCTAACTATGGCTACACCTTC
clone_size: NA; d_call: TRBD1; j_call: TRBJ2-2; v_call: TRBV19; cdr3_aa: CATSTGGNTGELFF; cdr3_nt: TGTGCCACCTCGACAGGGGGCAACACCGGGGAGCTGTTTTTT
clone_size: once; d_call: TRBD2; j_call: TRBJ2-1; v_call: TRBV14; cdr3_aa: CASSRVAGAGYNEQFF; cdr3_nt: TGTGCCAGCAGCCGAGTAGCGGGAGCGGGGTACAATGAGCAGTTCTTC
clone_size: NA; d_call: NA; j_call: TRBJ2-7; v_call: TRBV6-2/TRBV6-3; cdr3_aa: CASSYSDISYEQYF; cdr3_nt: TGTGCCAGCAGTTACTCTGACATTTCCTACGAGCAGTACTTC
clone_size: NA; d_call: NA; j_call: TRBJ1-1; v_call: TRBV19; cdr3_aa: CASSTRDLRGTEAFF; cdr3_nt: TGTGCCAGTAGTACACGGGACCTGCGGGGCACTGAAGCTTTCTTT
clone_size: NA; d_call: TRBD1; j_call: TRBJ1-2; v_call: TRBV7-2; cdr3_aa: CASSLGRTGNNYGYTF; cdr3_nt: TGTGCCAGCAGCTTAGGCCGGACAGGAAATAACTATGGCTACACCTTC
clone_size: NA; d_call: NA; j_call: TRBJ2-7; v_call: TRBV25-1; cdr3_aa: CASRDRSTYEQYF; cdr3_nt: TGTGCCAGCAGAGACAGGAGCACCTACGAGCAGTACTTC
clone_size: once; d_call: TRBD1; j_call: TRBJ1-1; v_call: TRBV5-6; cdr3_aa: CASSLVGQGVFTEAFF; cdr3_nt: TGTGCCAGCAGCTTGGTGGGGCAGGGGGTGTTTACTGAAGCTTTCTTT
clone_size: NA; d_call: NA; j_call: TRBJ1-2; v_call: TRBV7-3; cdr3_aa: CASSLSAGNYGYTF; cdr3_nt: TGTGCCAGCAGCTTATCAGCGGGGAACTATGGCTACACCTTC
clone_size: NA; d_call: NA; j_call: TRBJ1-2; v_call: TRBV12-3/TRBV12-4; cdr3_aa: CASSLRRGYGYTF; cdr3_nt: TGTGCCAGCAGCCTCCGCCGGGGCTATGGCTACACCTTC
clone_size: NA; d_call: NA; j_call: TRBJ2-5; v_call: TRBV7-2; cdr3_aa: CASSLAGFQETQYF; cdr3_nt: TGTGCCAGCAGCTTAGCTGGCTTCCAAGAGACCCAGTACTTC
clone_size: NA; d_call: TRBD1; j_call: TRBJ1-2; v_call: TRBV4-2; cdr3_aa: CASSQRQGASYGYTF; cdr3_nt: TGTGCCAGCAGCCAACGGCAGGGGGCCTCCTATGGCTACACCTTC
clone_size: NA; d_call: TRBD2; j_call: TRBJ2-5; v_call: TRBV24-1; cdr3_aa: CATSDFTSAQETQYF; cdr3_nt: TGTGCCACCAGTGATTTCACTAGCGCCCAAGAGACCCAGTACTTC
clone_size: NA; d_call: TRBD2; j_call: TRBJ2-1; v_call: TRBV30; cdr3_aa: CAWKKGAGEANEQFF; cdr3_nt: TGTGCCTGGAAAAAGGGAGCGGGAGAGGCTAATGAGCAGTTCTTC
clone_size: NA; d_call: TRBD1; j_call: TRBJ1-1; v_call: TRBV27; cdr3_aa: CASSLLPGGNTEAFF; cdr3_nt: TGTGCCAGCAGTTTATTGCCAGGGGGAAACACTGAAGCTTTCTTT
clone_size: NA; d_call: NA; j_call: TRBJ2-7; v_call: TRBV25-1; cdr3_aa: CASSRAAVGGQYF; cdr3_nt: TGTGCCAGCTCGAGGGCCGCCGTGGGAGGGCAGTACTTC
clone_size: NA; d_call: TRBD1; j_call: TRBJ1-2; v_call: TRBV5-1; cdr3_aa: CASSLTGQGSGYTF; cdr3_nt: TGCGCCAGCAGCTTGACCGGACAGGGGAGCGGCTACACCTTC
clone_size: once; d_call: TRBD1; j_call: TRBJ1-1; v_call: TRBV7-9; cdr3_aa: CASSAHPGTGNTEAFF; cdr3_nt: TGTGCCAGCAGCGCTCACCCCGGGACAGGGAACACTGAAGCTTTCTTT
clone_size: NA; d_call: NA; j_call: TRBJ1-5; v_call: TRBV6-2/TRBV6-3; cdr3_aa: CASSYSHLTNQPQHF; cdr3_nt: TGTGCCAGCAGTTACTCACACTTGACTAATCAGCCCCAGCATTTT
clone_size: NA; d_call: TRBD1; j_call: TRBJ1-2; v_call: TRBV5-1; cdr3_aa: CASSLTDRVGYGYTF; cdr3_nt: TGCGCCAGCAGCCTAACTGACAGGGTAGGGTATGGCTACACCTTC
clone_size: NA; d_call: TRBD2; j_call: TRBJ2-3; v_call: TRBV24-1; cdr3_aa: CATAGGGGTDTQYF; cdr3_nt: TGTGCCACCGCGGGAGGGGGGGGCACAGATACGCAGTATTTT
clone_size: NA; d_call: TRBD1; j_call: TRBJ1-4; v_call: TRBV19; cdr3_aa: CASRLQGTNEKLFF; cdr3_nt: TGTGCCAGTCGTTTACAGGGGACTAATGAAAAACTGTTTTTT
clone_size: NA; d_call: TRBD1; j_call: TRBJ1-1; v_call: TRBV19; cdr3_aa: CASSITGTGTTEAFF; cdr3_nt: TGTGCCAGTAGTATCACCGGGACAGGGACCACTGAAGCTTTCTTT
clone_size: NA; d_call: TRBD2; j_call: TRBJ2-3; v_call: TRBV19; cdr3_aa: CASMRSGGFTDTQYF; cdr3_nt: TGTGCCAGTATGCGCTCGGGGGGGTTCACAGATACGCAGTATTTT
clone_size: NA; d_call: NA; j_call: TRBJ1-5; v_call: TRBV15; cdr3_aa: CATSRGEAGRLVKDF; cdr3_nt: TGTGCCACCAGCAGAGGCGAGGCCGGGAGACTCGTTAAGGATTTT
clone_size: NA; d_call: NA; j_call: TRBJ2-3; v_call: TRBV5-1; cdr3_aa: CASSLEGAHDTQYF; cdr3_nt: TGCGCCAGCAGCTTGGAAGGGGCGCACGATACGCAGTATTTT
clone_size: NA; d_call: NA; j_call: TRBJ1-4; v_call: TRBV25-1; cdr3_aa: CASSETRANEKLFF; cdr3_nt: TGTGCCAGCAGTGAGACTAGGGCTAATGAAAAACTGTTTTTT
clone_size: once; d_call: NA; j_call: TRBJ1-2; v_call: TRBV4-3; cdr3_aa: CASSQDQQGNYGYTF; cdr3_nt: TGCGCCAGCAGCCAAGATCAACAGGGTAACTATGGCTACACCTTC
clone_size: NA; d_call: TRBD1; j_call: TRBJ1-2; v_call: TRBV7-2; cdr3_aa: CASSREGQGFSGNGYTF; cdr3_nt: TGTGCCAGCAGTCGAGAGGGACAGGGTTTCTCGGGGAATGGCTACACCTTC
clone_size: NA; d_call: NA; j_call: TRBJ1-3; v_call: TRBV7-6; cdr3_aa: CASTRALHLYSGNTIYF; cdr3_nt: TGTGCCAGCACCAGGGCCTTGCACCTTTACTCTGGAAACACCATATATTTT
clone_size: NA; d_call: NA; j_call: TRBJ1-2; v_call: TRBV5-1; cdr3_aa: CASSATGIEGYTF; cdr3_nt: TGCGCCAGCAGCGCTACAGGGATAGAAGGCTACACCTTC
clone_size: once; d_call: NA; j_call: TRBJ1-6; v_call: TRBV9; cdr3_aa: CASSAREMSPLHF; cdr3_nt: TGTGCCAGCAGCGCTAGAGAGATGTCTCCCCTCCACTTT
clone_size: NA; d_call: NA; j_call: TRBJ1-1; v_call: TRBV10-3; cdr3_aa: CAISEPGPGWTEAFF; cdr3_nt: TGTGCCATCAGTGAGCCTGGGCCAGGGTGGACTGAAGCTTTCTTT
clone_size: once; d_call: NA; j_call: TRBJ1-6; v_call: TRBV6-6; cdr3_aa: CASIGGADEAPLHF; cdr3_nt: TGTGCCAGCATAGGCGGGGCAGACGAGGCACCCCTCCACTTT
clone_size: once; d_call: TRBD1; j_call: TRBJ1-1; v_call: TRBV27; cdr3_aa: CATRTGGVNTEAFF; cdr3_nt: TGTGCCACAAGGACAGGGGGCGTAAACACTGAAGCTTTCTTT
clone_size: NA; d_call: TRBD2; j_call: TRBJ2-3; v_call: TRBV6-4; cdr3_aa: CATRRLAGDTDTQYF; cdr3_nt: TGTGCCACCCGGCGACTAGCGGGGGACACAGATACGCAGTATTTT
clone_size: NA; d_call: TRBD1; j_call: TRBJ2-1; v_call: TRBV24-1; cdr3_aa: CATSDVTGDHNEQFF; cdr3_nt: TGTGCCACCAGTGATGTAACAGGGGATCACAATGAGCAGTTCTTC
clone_size: NA; d_call: TRBD2; j_call: TRBJ2-1; v_call: TRBV12-3/TRBV12-4; cdr3_aa: CASSLTLAGVWFF; cdr3_nt: TGTGCCAGCAGTTTGACGCTAGCGGGGGTGTGGTTCTTC
clone_size: NA; d_call: TRBD1; j_call: TRBJ2-7; v_call: TRBV29-1; cdr3_aa: CSVMTGSSYEQYF; cdr3_nt: TGCAGCGTTATGACAGGGAGCTCCTACGAGCAGTACTTC
clone_size: NA; d_call: TRBD2; j_call: TRBJ2-5; v_call: TRBV7-9; cdr3_aa: CASSPLAGGPETQYF; cdr3_nt: TGTGCCAGCAGCCCTCTAGCGGGGGGACCAGAGACCCAGTACTTC
clone_size: NA; d_call: TRBD1; j_call: TRBJ1-2; v_call: TRBV5-6; cdr3_aa: CASSSGTVNYGYTF; cdr3_nt: TGTGCCAGCAGTTCCGGGACAGTAAACTATGGCTACACCTTC
clone_size: NA; d_call: NA; j_call: TRBJ1-2; v_call: TRBV5-4; cdr3_aa: CASSLIYGEQGYTF; cdr3_nt: TGTGCCAGCAGCTTGATTTACGGGGAGCAGGGCTACACCTTC